These 18 T cell receptor beta chains share one sample of origin, sequenced in a study of blood T cell repertoires in COVID-19. Repertoires were generated with immunoSEQ multiplex PCR, while TCRdb's copy carries only in-frame clones and drops some. This sample has a few hundred thousand clones, with around 80% found just once. Material for sequencing was PBMCs or T cells enriched from blood (not recorded which). Receptor source: a woman between 40 and 55 years old with acute COVID-19.

This sequence joins TRBV7-2 and TRBJ2-3, with 7 bases fitting TRBD2. The CDR3 consists of 16 residues. CDR1 is SGHTA, CDR2 FQGNSA, per germline. Germline trimming cut 2 bases from V and 4 bases from J; bases unmatched to any gene: 9. CDR3 protein: CASSLSGGSGPDTQYF. CDR3 nucleotide sequence: TGTGCCAGCAGCTTAAGTGGCGGGAGTGGCCCAGATACGCAGTATTTT.

The chain has TRBV5-4 and TRBJ2-7; tentative D call: TRBD1 (6 bases). The V end was cut by 6 bases, the J end by 7 bases, with 17 bases between. There are 13 residues in the CDR3. CDR1 SGHNT and CDR2 YYREEE come from the germline V gene (reference sequence). This chain's CDR3 is CASTRGGFGEQYF. The DNA for the CDR3 is TGTGCCAGCACTCGAGGGGGTTTTGGTGAGCAGTACTTC.

In the case of this clone: In the same sample, other DNA sequences code for this CDR3. This chain joins TRBV28 and TRBJ1-5; D is perhaps TRBD1 (5 bases). CDR1 is MDHEN and CDR2 is SYDVKM in the germline V gene. This CDR3 region has 12 residues. The V gene lost 5 bases and the J gene lost 7 bases, with 9 bases spanning the gap. The CDR3 region is CASSPGGQPQHF. CDR3 nucleotides: TGTGCCAGCAGTCCTGGGGGGCAGCCCCAGCATTTT.

V is TRBV24-1 and J is TRBJ1-1; maybe TRBD1 (5 bases). The germline V gene has CDR1 KGHDR and CDR2 SFDVKD. V was pared by 10 bases and J by 5 bases, with 16 bases between. The CDR3 spans 13 residues. The CDR3 here is CATYRPLRTEAFF. For the CDR3, the DNA is TGTGCCACTTACAGGCCCTTGAGGACTGAAGCTTTCTTT.

The chain employs TRBV3-1 (or the pseudogene TRBV3-2) and TRBJ2-2; weak D call: TRBD1 (5 bases). Germline assignment: CDR1 LGHDT and CDR2 YNNKEL (reference sequence). CDR3 length equals 13 residues. V was trimmed by 5 bases and J by 7 bases, leaving 11 bases between them. CDR3 amino acids: CASSTRQIGELFF. The CDR3 region has the DNA TGTGCCAGCAGCACCCGACAGATCGGGGAGCTGTTTTTT.

This chain connects TRBV6-5 to TRBJ1-5; D is ambiguous. Germline lookup yields CDR1 MNHEY and CDR2 SVGAGI. Trimming cost V 6 bases and J 7 bases, with 19 bases left between them. The CDR3 spans 15 residues. The CDR3 DNA reads as TGTGCCAGCAGCCCCGGTCAGCTAGGCAGCCAGCCCCAGCATTTT. Amino acids: CASSPGQLGSQPQHF.

V gene TRBV30 combines with J gene TRBJ1-2, with D possibly being TRBD1 (5 bases). Trimming shortened V by 0 bases and J by 3 bases, and 11 bases separated the two germline ends. The CDR3 has 14 residues. CDR1 and CDR2 (germline): GTSNPN, SVGIG (reference sequence). The chain's CDR3 is CAWSVPDRHYGYTF. The DNA for the CDR3 is TGTGCCTGGAGTGTACCCGACAGACACTATGGCTACACCTTC.

The sample holds a few counts of this clone. This chain uses TRBV15 with TRBJ1-4, with TRBD1 matching 7 bases. From germline, CDR1 is LNHNV and CDR2 YYDKDF (reference sequence). V gave up 5 bases and J gave up 5 bases; unmatched junction bases: 5. The CDR3 length is 14 residues. CDR3: CATSPDRFNEKLFF. Written as DNA, the CDR3 is TGTGCCACCAGCCCGGACAGGTTCAATGAAAAACTGTTTTTT.

The chain combines TRBV25-1 with TRBJ2-7, with TRBD2 matching over 10 bases. Per germline, CDR1 MGHDK and CDR2 SYGVNS. V was pared by 8 bases and J by 2 bases, with 3 bases of the junction left unmatched. The CDR3 covers 13 residues. As DNA, the CDR3 is TGTGCCAGCTATAGCGGGAGGACCTACGAGCAGTACTTC. It is translated as CASYSGRTYEQYF.

This clone was observed a handful of times. The chain is built from TRBV7-8 and TRBJ1-5; 9 bases fit TRBD1. Germline assignment: CDR1 SGHVS and CDR2 FQNEAQ. Trimming took 5 bases from V and 9 from J; bases not matched to a gene: 11. This CDR3 has 15 residues. For the CDR3, the DNA is TGTGCCAGCAGCCAGGGACAGGGCCTCAGAGCGCCCCAGCATTTT. This encodes CASSQGQGLRAPQHF. The full variable domain, its missing parts supplied by reference TRBV7-8 and TRBJ1-5, is GAGVSQSPRYKVAKRGQDVALRCDPISGHVSLFWYQQALGQGPEFLTYFQNEAQLDKSGLPSDRFFAERPEGSVSTLKIQRTQQEDSAVYLCASSQGQGLRAPQHFGDGTRLSIL.

The V and J genes are TRBV5-1 and TRBJ2-1, with 13 bases identical to TRBD2. The germline CDR1 and CDR2 sequences are SGHRS and YFSETQ. V was clipped by 1 base and J by 8 bases; unmatched bases: 9. The CDR3 runs 17 residues. CDR3 sequence reads: CASSLRTSGSRGHEQFF. DNA of the CDR3: TGCGCCAGCAGCTTGCGGACTAGCGGGAGTAGGGGCCATGAGCAGTTCTTC.

This chain uses TRBV5-4 with TRBJ2-2; 7 bases agree with TRBD1. In germline, CDR1 is SGHNT, CDR2 YYREEE (reference sequence). The CDR3 sequence is 15 residues long. Trimming cost V 4 bases and J 1 base; bases outside gene matches: 4. CDR3 bases: TGTGCCAGCAGCATTGACAGGGAGAACACCGGGGAGCTGTTTTTT. Its translation is CASSIDRENTGELFF.

V and J are TRBV29-1 and TRBJ2-3, with 10 bases matching TRBD1. V shed 6 bases and J 3 bases; nucleotides not matched to a gene: 6. The CDR3 has 14 residues. The germline CDR1 and CDR2 sequences are SQVTM and ANQGSEA. DNA of the CDR3: TGCAGCGTCGACCCGGGACAGGGGACAGATACGCAGTATTTT. Protein: CSVDPGQGTDTQYF.

V gene TRBV19 combines with J gene TRBJ2-3; 12 bases fit TRBD2. Losses at the gene ends were 10 bases for V and 6 bases for J; bases not matched to a gene: 20. The CDR3 has 18 residues. CDR1 and CDR2 from the germline V gene are LNHDA and SQIVND (reference sequence). In DNA form, the CDR3 reads TGTGCCACTAGGGCCGGACTAGCGGGGTCTAGGGGAGGGGATACGCAGTATTTT. Protein sequence: CATRAGLAGSRGGDTQYF.

The rearrangement uses TRBV5-5 and TRBJ2-7; D is undetermined. The germline CDR1 and CDR2 sequences are SGHKS and YYEKEE (reference sequence). The CDR3 length is 16 residues. V lost 2 bases, J lost 1 base, and 16 bases lay in between. The DNA for the CDR3 is TGTGCCAGCAGCTTTTTGGCATCCCAACCTTCCTACGAGCAGTACTTC. Amino acid sequence: CASSFLASQPSYEQYF. The full variable domain, in which reference TRBV5-5 and TRBJ2-7 provide the parts outside the CDR3, is DAGVTQSPTHLIKTRGQQVTLRCSPISGHKSVSWYQQVLGQGPQFIFQYYEKEERGRGNFPDRFSARQFPNYSSELNVNALLLGDSALYLCASSFLASQPSYEQYFGPGTRLTVT.

A single count supports this clone. The J gene is TRBJ1-3, the V gene TRBV7-2; D gene ambiguous. The germline V gene has CDR1 SGHTA and CDR2 FQGNSA. This CDR3 spans 17 amino acids. V lost 5 bases and J 0 bases, leaving 17 bases between the germline ends. CDR3 in amino acids: CASSRDPGPHSGNTIYF. CDR3 in DNA: TGTGCCAGCAGCCGCGACCCTGGGCCCCACTCTGGAAACACCATATATTTT.

This clone was seen a handful of times. The chain has TRBV30 and TRBJ2-7; 9 bases agree with TRBD1. The CDR3 covers 14 residues. Germline V gene lookup returns CDR1 GTSNPN and CDR2 SVGIG (reference sequence). The V segment lost 5 bases and the J segment 5 bases; nucleotides outside the gene matches: 10. The chain's CDR3 is CAWGEWGQGHEQYF. In DNA form, the CDR3 reads TGTGCCTGGGGAGAATGGGGACAGGGCCACGAGCAGTACTTC.

CDR3 sequence: CASSPGGAGETQYF. CDR3 bases: TGTGCCAGCAGCCCCGGGGGGGCCGGAGAGACCCAGTACTTC. The chain is built from TRBV3-1 (or the pseudogene TRBV3-2) and TRBJ2-5; TRBD2 aligns across 8 bases. The germline V gene encodes CDR1 LGHDT and CDR2 YNNKEL (reference sequence). The CDR3 runs to 14 residues. V lost 4 bases, J lost 4 bases, and 5 bases stayed unmatched.